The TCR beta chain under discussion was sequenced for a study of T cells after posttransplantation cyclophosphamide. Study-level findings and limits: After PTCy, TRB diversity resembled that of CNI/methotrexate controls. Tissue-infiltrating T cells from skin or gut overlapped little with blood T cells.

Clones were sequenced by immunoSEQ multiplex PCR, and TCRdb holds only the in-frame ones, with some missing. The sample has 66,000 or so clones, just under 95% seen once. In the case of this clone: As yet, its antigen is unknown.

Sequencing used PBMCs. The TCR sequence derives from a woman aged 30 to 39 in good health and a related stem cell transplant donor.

The CDR3 bases are TGTGCCAGCAGCCCCCAAGGGTACTCCTCACCCCTCCACTTT. It specifies CASSPQGYSSPLHF. This chain connects TRBV6-5 to TRBJ1-6, with D hard to call. This CDR3 has 14 residues. V lost 6 bases, J lost 10 bases, and 16 bases lay in between. Per the germline V gene, CDR1 is MNHEY and CDR2 is SVGAGI.